The entry that follows covers one T cell receptor (beta chain) sequence. The germline V gene encodes CDR1 MNHEY and CDR2 SVGAGI. The CDR3 has 13 amino acids. V dropped 2 bases and J dropped 8 bases, with 11 bases sitting between them. Here immunoSEQ multiplex PCR was the method, and the copy in TCRdb shows in-frame clones only, minus some. The profile shows 200,000 or so clones, 91% of them singletons. This sample was included in a study of control samples from healthy donors and cancer patients. The J gene is TRBJ2-3, the V gene TRBV6-5, with D perhaps matching TRBD2 (6 bases). Sequencing used blood. The clonotype originates from a man aged 25-45 years in good health. The CDR3 sequence: CASSYGPGGTQYF. CDR3 sequence (DNA): TGTGCCAGCAGTTACGGCCCCGGGGGTACGCAGTATTTT.